The source of this T cell receptor (beta chain) is a study of T cell responses to AZD1222 COVID-19 vaccine. The study's findings and limits: Baseline seropositivity characterized only a handful of AZD1222 recipients.

TCRdb's table, derived via immunoSEQ multiplex PCR, lists solely in-frame clones and lacks some. The sample lists roughly 170,000 clones, around nine tenths seen once, with about 3% in the top ten. There are 18 residues in the CDR3. The germline CDR1 and CDR2 sequences are LNHDA and SQIVND (reference sequence). V shed 6 bases and J shed 0 bases, with 21 bases lying between them. This clone showed up just once. Its specificity is unknown. The starting material was peripheral blood, obtained on day 0 of AZD1222 vaccination. The receptor was isolated from an adult in good health. The chain has TRBV19 and TRBJ1-5; weak D call: TRBD1 (6 bases). CDR3 residues: CASRPVRTAWASNQPQHF. The CDR3 bases are TGTGCCAGTAGGCCTGTCCGGACAGCTTGGGCTAGCAATCAGCCCCAGCATTTT.